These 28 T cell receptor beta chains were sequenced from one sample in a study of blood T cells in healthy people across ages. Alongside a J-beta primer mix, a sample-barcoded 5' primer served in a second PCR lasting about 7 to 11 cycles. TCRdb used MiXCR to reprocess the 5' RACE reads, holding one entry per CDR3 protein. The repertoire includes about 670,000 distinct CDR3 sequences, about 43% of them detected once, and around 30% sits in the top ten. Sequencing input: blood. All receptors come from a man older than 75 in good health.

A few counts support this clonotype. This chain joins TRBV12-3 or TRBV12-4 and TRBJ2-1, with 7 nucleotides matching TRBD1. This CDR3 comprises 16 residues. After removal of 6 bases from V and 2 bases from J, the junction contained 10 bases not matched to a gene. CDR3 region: CASSMITGAAYNEQFF. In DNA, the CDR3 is TGTGCCAGCAGCATGATAACAGGGGCAGCCTACAATGAGCAGTTCTTC.

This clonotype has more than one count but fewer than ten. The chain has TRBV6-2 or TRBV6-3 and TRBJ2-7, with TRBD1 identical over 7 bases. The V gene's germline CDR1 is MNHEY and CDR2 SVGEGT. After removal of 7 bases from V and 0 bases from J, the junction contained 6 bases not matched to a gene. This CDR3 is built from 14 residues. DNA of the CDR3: TGTGCCAGCAACAGGGGAATCTCCTCCTACGAGCAGTACTTC. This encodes CASNRGISSYEQYF.

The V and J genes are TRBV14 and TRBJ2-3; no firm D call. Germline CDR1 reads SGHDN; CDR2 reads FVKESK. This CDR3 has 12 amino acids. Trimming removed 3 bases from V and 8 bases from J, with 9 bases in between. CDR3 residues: CASSQPSRTQYF. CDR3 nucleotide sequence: TGTGCCAGCAGCCAGCCCAGCCGTACGCAGTATTTT.

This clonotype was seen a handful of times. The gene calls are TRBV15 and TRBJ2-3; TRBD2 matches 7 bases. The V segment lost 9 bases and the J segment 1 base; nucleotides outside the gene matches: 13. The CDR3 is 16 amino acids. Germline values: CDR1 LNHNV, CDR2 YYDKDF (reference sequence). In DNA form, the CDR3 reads TGTGCCACGCGGGAGAAGAAACGATCAGGCACAGATACGCAGTATTTT. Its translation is CATREKKRSGTDTQYF.

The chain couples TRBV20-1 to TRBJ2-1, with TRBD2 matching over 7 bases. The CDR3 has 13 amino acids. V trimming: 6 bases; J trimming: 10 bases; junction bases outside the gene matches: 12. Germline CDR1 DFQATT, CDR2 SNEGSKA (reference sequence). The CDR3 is CSAAGTTLQEQFF. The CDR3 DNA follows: TGCAGTGCAGCCGGGACTACCTTACAAGAGCAGTTCTTC.

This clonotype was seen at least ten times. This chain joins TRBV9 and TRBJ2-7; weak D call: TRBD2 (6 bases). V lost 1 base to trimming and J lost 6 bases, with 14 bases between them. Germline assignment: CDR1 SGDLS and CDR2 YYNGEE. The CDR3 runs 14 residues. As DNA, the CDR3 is TGTGCCAGCAGCGTAACTAGCAAATCATCCGAGCAGTACTTC. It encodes CASSVTSKSSEQYF.

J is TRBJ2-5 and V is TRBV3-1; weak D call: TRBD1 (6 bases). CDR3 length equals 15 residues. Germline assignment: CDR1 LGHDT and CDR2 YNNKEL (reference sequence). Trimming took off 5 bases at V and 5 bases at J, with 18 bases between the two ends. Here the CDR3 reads CASSYPGTRGETQYF. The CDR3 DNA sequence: TGTGCCAGCAGCTACCCCGGGACGAGGGGGGAGACCCAGTACTTC.

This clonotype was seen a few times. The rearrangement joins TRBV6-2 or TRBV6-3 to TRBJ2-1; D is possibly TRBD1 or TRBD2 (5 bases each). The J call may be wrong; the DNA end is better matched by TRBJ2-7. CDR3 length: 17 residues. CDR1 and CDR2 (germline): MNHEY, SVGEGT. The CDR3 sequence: CASTNFAGTTIYNEQYF. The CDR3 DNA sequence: TGTGCCAGCACCAACTTTGCCGGGACGACAATCTACAATGAGCAGTACTTC.

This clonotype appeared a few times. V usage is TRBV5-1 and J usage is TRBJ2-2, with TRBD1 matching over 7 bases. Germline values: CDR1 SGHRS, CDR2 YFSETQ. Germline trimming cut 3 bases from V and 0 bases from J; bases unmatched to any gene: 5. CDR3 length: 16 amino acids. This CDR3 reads CASSSTGSTNTGELFF. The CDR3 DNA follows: TGCGCCAGCAGCTCGACAGGGAGTACGAACACCGGGGAGCTGTTTTTT.

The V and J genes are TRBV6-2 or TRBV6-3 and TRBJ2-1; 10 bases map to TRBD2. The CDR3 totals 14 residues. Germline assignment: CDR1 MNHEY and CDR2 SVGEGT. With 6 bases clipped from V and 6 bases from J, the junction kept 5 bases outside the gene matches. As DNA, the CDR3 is TGTGCCAGCAGGATTAGCGGGAGGTTCAATGAGCAGTTCTTC. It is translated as CASRISGRFNEQFF.

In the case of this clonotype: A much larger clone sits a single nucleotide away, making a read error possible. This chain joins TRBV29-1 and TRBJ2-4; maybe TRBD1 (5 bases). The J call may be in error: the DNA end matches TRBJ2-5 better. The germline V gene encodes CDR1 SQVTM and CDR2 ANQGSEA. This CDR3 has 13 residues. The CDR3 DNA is TGCAGCGTCACTAACAGGATGCGCGAGACCCAGTACTTC. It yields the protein CSVTNRMRETQYF.

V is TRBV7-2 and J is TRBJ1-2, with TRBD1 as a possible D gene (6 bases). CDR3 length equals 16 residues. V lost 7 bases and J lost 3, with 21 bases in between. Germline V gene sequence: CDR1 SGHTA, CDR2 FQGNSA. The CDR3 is CASTITGTKTYYGYTF. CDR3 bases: TGTGCCAGCACTATTACCGGGACAAAGACTTACTATGGCTACACCTTC.

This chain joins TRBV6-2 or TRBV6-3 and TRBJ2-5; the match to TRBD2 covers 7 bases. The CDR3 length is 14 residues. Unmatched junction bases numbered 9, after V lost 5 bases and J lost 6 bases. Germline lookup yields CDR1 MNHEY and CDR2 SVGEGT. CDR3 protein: CASSQSGGQQTQYF. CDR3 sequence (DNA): TGTGCCAGCAGTCAATCGGGGGGTCAGCAGACCCAGTACTTC.

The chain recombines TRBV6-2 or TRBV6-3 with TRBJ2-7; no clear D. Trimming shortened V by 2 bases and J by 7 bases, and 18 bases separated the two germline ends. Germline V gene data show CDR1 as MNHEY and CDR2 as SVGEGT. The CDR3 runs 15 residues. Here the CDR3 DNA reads TGTGCCAGCAGTTACGTCATAAAGGGTTACAATGAGCAGTACTTC. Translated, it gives CASSYVIKGYNEQYF.

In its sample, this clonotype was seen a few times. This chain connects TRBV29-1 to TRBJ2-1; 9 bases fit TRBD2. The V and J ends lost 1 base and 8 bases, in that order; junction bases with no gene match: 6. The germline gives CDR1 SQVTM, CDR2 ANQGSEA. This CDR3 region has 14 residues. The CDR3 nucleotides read TGCAGCGTTGAAGCCCCACTAGCGGGCGATGAGCAGTTCTTC. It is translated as CSVEAPLAGDEQFF.

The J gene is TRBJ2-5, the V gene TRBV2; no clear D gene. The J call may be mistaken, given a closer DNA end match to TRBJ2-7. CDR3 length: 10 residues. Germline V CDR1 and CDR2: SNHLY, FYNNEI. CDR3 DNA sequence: TGTGCCAGCGCCCTTAACGAGCAGTACTTC. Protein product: CASALNEQYF.

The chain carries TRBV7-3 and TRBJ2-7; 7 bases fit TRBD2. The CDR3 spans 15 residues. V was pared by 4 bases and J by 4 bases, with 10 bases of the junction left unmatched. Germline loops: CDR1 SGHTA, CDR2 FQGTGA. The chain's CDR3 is CASSSAGRRTYEQYF. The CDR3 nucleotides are TGTGCCAGCAGCTCAGCGGGGCGGCGCACTTACGAGCAGTACTTC.

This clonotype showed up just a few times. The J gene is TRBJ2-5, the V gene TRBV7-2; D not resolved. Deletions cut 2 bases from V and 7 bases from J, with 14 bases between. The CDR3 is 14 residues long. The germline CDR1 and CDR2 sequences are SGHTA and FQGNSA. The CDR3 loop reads CASSLSTHGGTQYF. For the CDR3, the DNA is TGTGCCAGCAGCTTATCGACCCATGGTGGGACCCAGTACTTC.

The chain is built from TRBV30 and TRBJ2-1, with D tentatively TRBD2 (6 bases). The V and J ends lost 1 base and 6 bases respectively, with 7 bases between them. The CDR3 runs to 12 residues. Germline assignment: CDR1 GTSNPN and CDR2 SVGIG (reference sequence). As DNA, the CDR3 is TGTGCCTGGAGTGGACTAGGCAATGAGCAGTTCTTC. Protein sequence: CAWSGLGNEQFF.

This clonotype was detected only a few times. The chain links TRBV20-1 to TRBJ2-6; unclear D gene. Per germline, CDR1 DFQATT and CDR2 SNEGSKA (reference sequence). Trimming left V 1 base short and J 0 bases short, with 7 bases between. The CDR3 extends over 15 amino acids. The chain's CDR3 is CSARGSSSGANVLTF. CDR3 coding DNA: TGCAGTGCTAGAGGCTCGAGCTCTGGGGCCAACGTCCTGACTTTC.

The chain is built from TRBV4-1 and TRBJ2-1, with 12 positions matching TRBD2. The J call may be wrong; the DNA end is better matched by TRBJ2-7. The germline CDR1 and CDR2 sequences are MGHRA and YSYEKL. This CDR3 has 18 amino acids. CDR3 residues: CASSQNPPSGRAYNEQYF. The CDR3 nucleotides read TGCGCCAGCAGCCAAAATCCCCCTAGCGGGAGGGCCTACAATGAGCAGTACTTC.

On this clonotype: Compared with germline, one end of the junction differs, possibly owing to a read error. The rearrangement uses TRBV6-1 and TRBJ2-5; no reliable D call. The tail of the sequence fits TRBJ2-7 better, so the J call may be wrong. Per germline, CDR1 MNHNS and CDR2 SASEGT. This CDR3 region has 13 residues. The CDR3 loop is CAGSESGCYEQYF. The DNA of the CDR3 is TGTGCCGGCAGTGAATCAGGATGCTACGAGCAGTACTTC.

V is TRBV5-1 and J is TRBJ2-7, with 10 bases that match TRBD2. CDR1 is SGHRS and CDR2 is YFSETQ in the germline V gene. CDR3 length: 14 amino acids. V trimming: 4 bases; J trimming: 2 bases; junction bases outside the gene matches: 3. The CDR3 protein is CASSTGTSAYEQYF. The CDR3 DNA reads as TGCGCCAGCAGCACCGGGACTAGCGCCTACGAGCAGTACTTC.

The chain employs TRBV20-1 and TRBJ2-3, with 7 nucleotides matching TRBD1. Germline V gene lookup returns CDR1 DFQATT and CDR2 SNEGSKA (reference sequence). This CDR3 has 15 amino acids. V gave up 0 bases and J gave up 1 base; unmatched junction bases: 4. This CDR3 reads CSARDFTGGTDTQYF. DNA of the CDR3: TGCAGTGCTAGAGATTTCACAGGGGGCACAGATACGCAGTATTTT.

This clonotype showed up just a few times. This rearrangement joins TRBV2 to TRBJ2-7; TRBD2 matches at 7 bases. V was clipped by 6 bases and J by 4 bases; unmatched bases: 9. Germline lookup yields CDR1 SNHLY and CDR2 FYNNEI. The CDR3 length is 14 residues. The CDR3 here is CASSRERGGYEQYF. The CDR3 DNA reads TGTGCCAGCAGCCGCGAGCGGGGTGGTTACGAGCAGTACTTC.

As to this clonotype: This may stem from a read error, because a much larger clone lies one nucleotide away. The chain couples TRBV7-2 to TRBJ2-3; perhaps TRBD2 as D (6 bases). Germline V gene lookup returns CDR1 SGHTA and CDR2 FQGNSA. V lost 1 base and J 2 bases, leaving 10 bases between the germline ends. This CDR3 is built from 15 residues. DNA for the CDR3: TGTGCCAGCAGCTTAGACGGAGGGACCACAGATACGCAGTATTTT. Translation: CASSLDGGTTDTQYF. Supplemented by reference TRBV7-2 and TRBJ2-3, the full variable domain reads GAGVSQSPSNKVTEKGKDVELRCDPISGHTALYWYRQSLGQGLEFLIYFQGNSAPDKSGLPSDRFSAERTGGSVSTLTIQRTQQEDSAVYLCASSLDGGTTDTQYFGPGTRLTVL.

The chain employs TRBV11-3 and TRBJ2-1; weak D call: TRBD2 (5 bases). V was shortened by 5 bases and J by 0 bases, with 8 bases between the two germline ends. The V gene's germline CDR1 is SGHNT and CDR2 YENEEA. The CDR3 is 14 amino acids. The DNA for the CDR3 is TGTGCCAGCAGCGAGGGTAACTCCTACAATGAGCAGTTCTTC. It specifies CASSEGNSYNEQFF.

The DNA of the CDR3 is TGTGCCAGCAGCCCAGCCCGGCAGGAAGCTTTCTTT. Protein product: CASSPARQEAFF. The V gene is TRBV9, the J gene TRBJ1-1; D uncertain. V lost 4 bases to trimming and J lost 8 bases, with 12 bases between them. This CDR3 has 12 amino acids. The germline gives CDR1 SGDLS, CDR2 YYNGEE. The full variable domain, with the rest looked up from reference TRBV9 and TRBJ1-1, is DSGVTQTPKHLITATGQRVTLRCSPRSGDLSVYWYQQSLDQGLQFLIQYYNGEERAKGNILERFSAQQFPDLHSELNLSSLELGDSALYFCASSPARQEAFFGQGTRLTVV.